Listed below are T cell receptor beta chains from one sample, sequenced in a study of CD8 T cells in ankylosing spondylitis. TCRdb used MiXCR to reprocess the 5' RACE reads, holding one entry per CDR3 protein. This table holds approximately 100,000 distinct CDR3 sequences, roughly 8.3% found once. Input material: blood, either unsorted or a sorted T cell fraction (not recorded which). The source of these receptors is a male donor with ankylosing spondylitis or in good health (not recorded which). The CDR3 runs from the conserved cysteine through the conserved F or W. Fields, in order: V gene, D gene, clone size, J gene, CDR3 protein, CDR3 DNA. D genes are given only for firm matches. Size values are once, few and many counts, or a class for expanded clones, and some rows have none.

TRBV7-8	NA	many	TRBJ2-5	CASSLSGTGASFDQYF	TGTGCCAGCAGCTTGAGCGGGACAGGTGCTTCTTTTGACCAGTACTTC
TRBV20-1	NA	many	TRBJ2-1	CSARDRGVPYNEQFF	TGCAGTGCTAGAGATCGAGGGGTTCCCTACAATGAGCAGTTCTTC
TRBV20-1	NA	many	TRBJ2-1	CSARKGYNEQFF	TGCAGTGCCCGAAAGGGGTATAATGAGCAGTTCTTC
TRBV4-1	NA	many	TRBJ1-1	CASSQVSAGTEAFF	TGCGCCAGCAGCCAAGTGTCCGCTGGCACTGAAGCTTTCTTT
TRBV10-3	NA	NA	TRBJ1-5	CAISAANQPQHF	TGTGCCATCAGTGCAGCTAATCAGCCCCAGCATTTT
TRBV12-3/TRBV12-4	NA	many	TRBJ2-2	CASTERDYPPGELFF	TGTGCCAGCACCGAACGCGACTACCCGCCCGGGGAGCTGTTTTTT
TRBV4-2	TRBD1	NA	TRBJ2-2	CASSQTSGTANTGELFF	TGTGCCAGCAGCCAAACATCGGGGACAGCGAACACCGGGGAGCTGTTTTTT
TRBV7-9	NA	many	TRBJ2-3	CAITEHTDTQYF	TGTGCCATTACGGAGCACACAGATACGCAGTATTTT
TRBV20-1	NA	few	TRBJ2-7	CSADSGQIYEQYF	TGCAGTGCCGACAGCGGACAGATCTACGAGCAGTACTTC
TRBV20-1	NA	many	TRBJ1-1	CSARGAGLYTEAFF	TGCAGTGCTAGAGGGGCAGGGCTATACACTGAAGCTTTCTTT
TRBV27	TRBD1	many	TRBJ2-7	CASSLSPTGNEQYF	TGTGCCAGCAGTTTATCCCCGACAGGGAACGAGCAGTACTTC
TRBV7-8	TRBD2	many	TRBJ2-4	CASSSSGDQNIQYF	TGTGCCAGCAGCTCGAGCGGGGACCAAAACATTCAGTACTTC
TRBV6-2/TRBV6-3	TRBD1	NA	TRBJ2-2	CASSSNRGKNTGELFF	TGTGCCAGCAGTTCTAACAGGGGAAAGAACACCGGGGAGCTGTTTTTT
TRBV5-5	NA	NA	TRBJ2-7	CASSLGADPYEQYF	TGTGCCAGCAGCTTAGGGGCGGACCCCTACGAGCAGTACTTC
TRBV7-6	NA	many	TRBJ2-7	CASSLAKTGRPFYEQYF	TGTGCCAGCAGCTTAGCGAAAACAGGGCGACCCTTCTACGAGCAGTACTTC
TRBV10-3	TRBD1	many	TRBJ2-7	CAISESGQGAPFYEQYF	TGTGCCATCAGTGAGTCGGGACAGGGGGCTCCTTTCTACGAGCAGTACTTC
TRBV20-1	NA	many	TRBJ2-1	CSAPRRANEQFF	TGCAGTGCTCCCCGACGAGCTAATGAGCAGTTCTTC
TRBV18	TRBD1	few	TRBJ1-6	CASSPGTVSSYNSPLHF	TGTGCCAGCTCACCTGGGACAGTAAGCTCCTATAATTCACCCCTCCACTTT
TRBV29-1	NA	few	TRBJ2-6	CSVLPPGANVLTF	TGCAGCGTTCTGCCTCCCGGGGCCAACGTCCTGACTTTC
TRBV6-2/TRBV6-3	NA	many	TRBJ1-1	CASTPGHLNTEAFF	TGTGCCAGCACCCCGGGACATCTGAACACTGAAGCTTTCTTT
TRBV5-1	NA	many	TRBJ2-5	CASSGTSQETQYF	TGCGCCAGCAGCGGGACAAGTCAAGAGACCCAGTACTTC
TRBV15	TRBD1	many	TRBJ2-7	CATSEGTDEIYEQYF	TGTGCCACCAGCGAGGGGACAGATGAAATCTACGAGCAGTACTTC
TRBV10-3	TRBD1	many	TRBJ1-5	CAISTRQGLTQPQHF	TGTGCCATCAGTACTCGACAGGGGCTAACTCAGCCCCAGCATTTT
TRBV5-6	TRBD2	many	TRBJ2-7	CASSFRPSGAYEQYF	TGTGCCAGCAGCTTTAGGCCTAGCGGGGCCTACGAGCAGTACTTC
TRBV29-1	TRBD2	many	TRBJ2-1	CSALIAGGSISYNEQFF	TGCAGCGCCTTAATAGCGGGGGGTTCGATCTCCTACAATGAGCAGTTCTTC
TRBV20-1	NA	many	TRBJ1-6	CSARDQVGARNSPLHF	TGCAGTGCTAGAGACCAGGTGGGGGCGAGAAATTCACCCCTCCACTTT
TRBV7-9	TRBD2	many	TRBJ2-1	CASSPRAGGLNEQFF	TGTGCCAGCAGCCCTAGAGCGGGAGGGCTGAATGAGCAGTTCTTC